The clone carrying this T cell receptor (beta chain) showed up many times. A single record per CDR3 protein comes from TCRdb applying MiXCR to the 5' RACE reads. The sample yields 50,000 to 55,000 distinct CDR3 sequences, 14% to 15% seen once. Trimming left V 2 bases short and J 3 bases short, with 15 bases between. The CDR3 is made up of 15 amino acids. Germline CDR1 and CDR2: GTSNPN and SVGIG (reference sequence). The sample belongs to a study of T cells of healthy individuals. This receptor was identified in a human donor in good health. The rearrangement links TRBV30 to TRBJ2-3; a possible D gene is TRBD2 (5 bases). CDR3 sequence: CAWSQARGWTDTQYF. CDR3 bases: TGTGCCTGGAGTCAGGCAAGAGGGTGGACAGATACGCAGTATTTT.